This T cell receptor (beta chain) was observed in a study of cytomegalovirus exposure and HLA in healthy donors (dated by TCRdb to the late 2010s). With respect to the entire study: An earlier analysis of several hundred of the donors reported approximately 300 Gb of sequence data and 120 million or so unique TCR beta sequences from about 200 million T cells. An early release that covered roughly 600 HLA-typed donors contained about 300 gigabases of sequencing data and tens of millions of unique TCR sequences. Of the roughly 390 genotyped donors, less than 90% were placed in the genetic ancestry cluster associated with self-reported Caucasian donors. The study aimed to test whether signatures of past pathogen exposure could be identified by cataloging public T cell receptors. The T cell repertoires of several hundred subjects were profiled by immunosequencing and related to cytomegalovirus serostatus. Besides the first cohort of 666 subjects, a separate validation cohort made up of 120 different subjects was used. To predict cytomegalovirus infection status, the study combined high-throughput TCR immunosequencing, statistical association of individual TCRs with disease status, and machine learning. A later analysis re-analyzed previously published TCR beta repertoires from several hundred donors and added high-resolution HLA genotyping to study TCR occurrence patterns. The later analysis used no new phenotypic data to find candidate immune exposures, relying instead on TCR beta sequences and their occurrence across donors. An earlier analysis of a few hundred of the donors applied high-throughput TCR beta sequencing to assess whether each TCR beta V gene segment acted as functional or pseudogenic. Donor age, sex, ethnicity and CMV serostatus were collected together with the repertoire data. A later genetic analysis took genome-wide SNP genotypes for about 65% of the 666 donors and used that subset as a discovery cohort. Every repertoire in the discovery cohort had been generated on one and the same sequencing platform. HLA typing included class I and class II loci at four-digit resolution. Typing coverage varied by locus: about 620-640 donors for A, B, C, DRB1 and DQB1; more than 500 for DQA1; 606 for DPA1; roughly 450 for DPB1. Four to six DR-DQ haplotypes were handled as single units for association and clustering, since linkage in the cohort was strong. Among approximately 370 genotyped donors of the cohort, an average of around 240,000 unique TCR beta nucleotide sequences was sequenced per donor, of which about 19% were non-productive. Results and caveats for the whole study, not just this receptor: The cohort was sequenced for TCR beta chains only, and without alpha or paired-chain data the features that could be detected were limited. Several of the top co-occurrence clusters appeared to be linked to parvovirus B19, influenza, CMV and Epstein-Barr virus, according to a later analysis. Immune exposure information for the cohort was limited to CMV serostatus. V-gene and J-gene trimming of TCR beta chains was associated with a missense DCLRE1C variant in a later genetic analysis, and the association was replicated in an independent cohort. The study gave a list of roughly 150 TCR beta chains associated with cytomegalovirus. Specific HLA alleles were associated with 16,951 TCR beta sequences at a false discovery rate of 0.05 in a later analysis. Assigning TCR associations to individual alleles was difficult when HLA alleles, especially DR and DQ, strongly co-occurred. In a later genetic analysis, fewer N-insertions in productive TCRs were reported among donors in an Asian-associated ancestry cluster than the roughly 700-donor mean. A cluster of highly shared sequence variants was judged likely to represent a technical artifact of the sequencing pipeline. Compared with equally common non-associated chains, HLA-associated TCR beta chains in a later analysis were more clonally expanded and had lower generation probabilities. Because HLA typing was unavailable for some donors at each locus, only the typed subset was used in association tests. It was suggested by the authors that the approach could potentially be generalized to other disease states and immunological phenotypes. According to a later analysis, most CMV-associated TCR beta chains appeared to be HLA-restricted, and the HLA associations seemed to be driven largely by CMV exposure. The 87-base-pair reads could not distinguish some IMGT-functional V segments, including TRBV6-2 and TRBV6-3, so those segments were excluded. Seventeen rarely observed V segments, including chromosome 9 orphons, were excluded from the earlier analysis of a few hundred of the donors because counts were too low. Roughly uniform sequencing depth across donors was assumed in presence/absence analyses, although this assumption may not hold. A further reported finding was that TCR beta sequences accurately predicted the HLA-A and HLA-B alleles for most subjects in the first cohort. In vitro tests confirmed that three of the cytomegalovirus-associated TCR beta chains recognize cytomegalovirus antigens. Correlated functional status among segregating V segments might reflect linkage disequilibrium, but an unknown experimental factor could not be ruled out. Across donors, most TCR sequences were observed very rarely, whereas some public TCRs were present in many individuals. The classifier was reported to diagnose cytomegalovirus status with high specificity and sensitivity in both the original and validation cohorts. According to a later analysis, TCR association rates differed among HLA loci, with DRB1 alleles showing the most associated TCRs and HLA-C alleles showing the fewest. In an earlier analysis of 450 to 750 of the donors, most TCR beta V segments appeared in productive rearrangements about 87% or about 30% of the time, broadly matching IMGT annotations.

The CDR3, cysteine through phenylalanine, is 11 amino acids long. Just the 33-base CDR3 DNA is kept, in frame starting at base 1. The trim is 1 base for V and 10 bases for J, with a gap of 8 bases between the germline ends. Reading the germline V gene gives CDR1 SGHTS and CDR2 YDEGEE. This clone showed up just a few times. Its cognate antigen has yet to be identified. Base qualities were left out, and no much larger clone turns up one base away. The receptor library was made with the immunoSEQ multiplex PCR assay. For the multiplex PCR, a mixture combining 60 forward primers for TCR Vbeta segments and 13 reverse primers for TCR Jbeta segments was used. The CDR3 region of rearranged TCR beta genes was amplified from genomic DNA by a multiplex PCR assay. Amplified TCR beta libraries were sequenced as 87-base-pair reads on the Illumina HiSeq System. The original pipeline was this. Across the 700 or so repertoires, a later analysis counted about 81 million unique TCR beta chains, roughly 11 million of which were shared by at least two donors. Raw reads were error-corrected and collapsed into unique sequences with a nearest-neighbor algorithm that merged closely related sequences to remove PCR and sequencing errors. V, D and J gene segments were assigned by aligning CDR3 sequences to IMGT reference sequences. Each retained sequence needed at least a six-nucleotide match to both a V gene segment and a J gene segment. Rearrangements were classified as productive when the CDR3 lacked stop codons and remained in frame with V and J, and all other rearrangements were classified as non-productive. Following IMGT convention, CDR3 was defined as the stretch from the second conserved V-encoded cysteine to the conserved J-encoded phenylalanine. The earlier analysis of about 500 of the donors excluded sequences that lacked an unambiguous match to a single V gene segment. In an earlier analysis of 587 of the donors, V segments were called functional above 56.7% productive rearrangements and were called segregating when the between-donor standard deviation exceeded 5%. A statistical classification framework was built for diagnosing cytomegalovirus status from the catalog of TCR beta chain sequences. In a later analysis, TCR nucleotide sequences were compared against IMGT/GENE-DB human TR gene sequences so that V and J genes could be assigned. A later analysis assigned CDR3 sequences and most-parsimonious VDJ recombination scenarios with the TCRdist pipeline. In a later analysis, each TCR beta chain was defined by its CDR3 amino acid sequence together with its V-gene family, and reads without a unique V-gene family were excluded. A later analysis removed several hundred highly shared, low-generation-probability nucleotide sequences to deal with suspected cross-contamination and a sequencing artifact. In a later analysis, a clonal expansion index was calculated for each public chain from normalized within-repertoire ranks of inferred template counts. Generation probabilities in a later analysis came from a VDJ recombination model fitted to out-of-frame rearrangements, and those results were checked against IGoR. In a later analysis, TCR-TCR, TCR-HLA and TCR-CMV co-occurrence was scored with hypergeometric tests, and a repertoire-size bias correction was applied to TCR pairs. A later analysis estimated false discovery rates by permuting HLA or CMV assignments 20 times. In a later analysis, co-occurring TCRs were grouped using DBSCAN, and TCRdist sequence similarity was added for clustering within HLA-allele-positive subsets. For co-occurrence clustering, repertoires with fewer than 30,000 or more than 120,000 public chains were excluded, along with about five repertoires with anomalous nucleotide sharing. TCRdb took over this immuneACCESS table, retaining in-frame rearrangements with V and J assigned. Such tables are incomplete; in checked studies, under half of the missing clones stem from an unresolved V gene, and the remainder is unexplained. D and trimming come from the DNA, and the V and J calls and clone size come from that table. This sample lists approximately 90,000 clones; 85% were detected once. The ten largest clones take up 6% to 7.5% of the sample.

The cohort was made up of several hundred healthy bone marrow donors. At the time of sampling, all cohort members were nominally healthy, though unrecorded immune exposures were likely present. The donor tested CMV seropositive and was one of the 289 seropositive cohort members. Every donor gave a peripheral blood sample, and the peripheral blood mononuclear cells from that sample were used for TCR beta sequencing. The Qiagen DNeasy Blood Extraction Kit was used to extract genomic DNA from the blood cell samples. Material: PBMCs. The sequence came from a man between 40 and 49 years old in good health and CMV-seropositive. The V and J genes are TRBV5-8 and TRBJ1-1, with no confident D gene call. CDR3 region: CASSLISRAFF. The nucleotides are TGTGCCAGCAGCTTGATCTCTCGAGCTTTCTTT.